This T cell receptor (beta chain) appears in the sequencing data of a study of shared clonotypes between healthy human individuals. Sequencing was performed with immunoSEQ multiplex PCR; in TCRdb, only in-frame clones are kept and a portion is missing. Seen here are about 490,000 clones, 65% to 80% observed once, and the top ten hold about an eighth. This receptor was taken from a woman between 40 and 55 years old in good health. Some clones in this sample may be carry-over from other donors' samples. The specimen sequenced was PBMCs.

The CDR3 is CASSTQGAGGYTF. The CDR3 nucleotides are TGTGCCAGCAGCACGCAGGGGGCTGGTGGCTACACCTTC. The chain links TRBV5-4 to TRBJ1-2; 8 bases agree with TRBD1. CDR1 is SGHNT and CDR2 is YYREEE in the germline V gene (reference sequence). The CDR3 spans 13 residues. Trimming cost V 4 bases and J 7 bases; bases outside gene matches: 6.